This TCR beta chain was captured in a study of blood T cell repertoires in COVID-19. CDR1 and CDR2 (germline): SGDLS, YYNGEE. This CDR3 spans 16 amino acids. Trimming removed 2 bases from V and 5 bases from J; junction bases left unmatched: 10. The assay was immunoSEQ multiplex PCR, and TCRdb's table has in-frame clones only and misses some. The table includes roughly 54,000 clones, around nine tenths detected once. The sequence derives from a woman aged 60-70 years with COVID-19, enrolled during active disease. The J gene is TRBJ2-7, the V gene TRBV9, with 10 positions matching TRBD2. Sequenced sample: peripheral blood. The CDR3: CASSVAASGSFHEQYF. The DNA of the CDR3 is TGTGCCAGCAGCGTCGCTGCTAGCGGGAGTTTCCACGAGCAGTACTTC. The full variable domain, with the rest looked up from reference TRBV9 and TRBJ2-7, is DSGVTQTPKHLITATGQRVTLRCSPRSGDLSVYWYQQSLDQGLQFLIQYYNGEERAKGNILERFSAQQFPDLHSELNLSSLELGDSALYFCASSVAASGSFHEQYFGPGTRLTVT.